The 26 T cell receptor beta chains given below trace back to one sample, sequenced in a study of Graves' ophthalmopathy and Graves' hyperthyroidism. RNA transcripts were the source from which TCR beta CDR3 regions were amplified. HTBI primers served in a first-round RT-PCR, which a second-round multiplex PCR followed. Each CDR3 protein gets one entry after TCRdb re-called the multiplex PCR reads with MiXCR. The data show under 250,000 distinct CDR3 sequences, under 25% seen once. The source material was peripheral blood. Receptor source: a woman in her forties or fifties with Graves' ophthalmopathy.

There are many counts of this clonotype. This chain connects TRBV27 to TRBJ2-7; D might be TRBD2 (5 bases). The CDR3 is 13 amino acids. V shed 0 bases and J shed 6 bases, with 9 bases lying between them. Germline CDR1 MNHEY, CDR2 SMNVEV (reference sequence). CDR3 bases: TGTGCCAGCAGTTTATCGGGAGCGTCCGAGCAGTACTTC. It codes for CASSLSGASEQYF.

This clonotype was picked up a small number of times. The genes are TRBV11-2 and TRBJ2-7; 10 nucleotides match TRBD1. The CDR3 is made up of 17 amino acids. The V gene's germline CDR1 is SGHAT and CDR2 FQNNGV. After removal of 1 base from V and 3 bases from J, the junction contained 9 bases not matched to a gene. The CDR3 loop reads CASSLVGGTGAFYEQYF. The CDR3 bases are TGTGCCAGCAGCTTAGTTGGGGGGACAGGGGCCTTCTACGAGCAGTACTTC.

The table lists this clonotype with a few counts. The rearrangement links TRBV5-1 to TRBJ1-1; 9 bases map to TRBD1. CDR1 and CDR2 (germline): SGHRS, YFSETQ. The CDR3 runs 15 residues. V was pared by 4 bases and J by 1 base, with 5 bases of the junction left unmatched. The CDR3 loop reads CASSADRGGNTEAFF. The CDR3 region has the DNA TGCGCCAGCAGCGCAGACAGGGGGGGGAACACTGAAGCTTTCTTT.

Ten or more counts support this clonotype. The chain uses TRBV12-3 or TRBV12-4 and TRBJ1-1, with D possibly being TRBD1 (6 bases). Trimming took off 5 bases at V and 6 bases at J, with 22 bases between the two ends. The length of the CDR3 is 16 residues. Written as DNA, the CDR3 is TGTGCCAGCAGTCCAGGGCTCGGCAGGGGCGGCGCTGAAGCTTTCTTT. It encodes CASSPGLGRGGAEAFF.

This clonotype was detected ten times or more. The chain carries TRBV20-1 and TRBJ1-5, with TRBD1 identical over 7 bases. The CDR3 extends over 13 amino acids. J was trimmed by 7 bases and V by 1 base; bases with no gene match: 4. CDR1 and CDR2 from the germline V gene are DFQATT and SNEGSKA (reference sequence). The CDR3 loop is CSARVTGEQPQHF. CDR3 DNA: TGCAGTGCTAGAGTAACAGGGGAACAGCCCCAGCATTTT.

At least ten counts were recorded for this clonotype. In DNA form, the CDR3 reads TGCAGCGTTGTGCCTGACGGGAGCAGCGGGGAGCTGTTTTTT. Translating gives CSVVPDGSSGELFF. The rearrangement links TRBV29-1 to TRBJ2-2, with D perhaps matching TRBD2 (6 bases). This CDR3 region has 14 residues. Germline-derived CDR1 and CDR2 are SQVTM and ANQGSEA. The V and J ends lost 4 bases and 7 bases respectively, with 16 bases between them.

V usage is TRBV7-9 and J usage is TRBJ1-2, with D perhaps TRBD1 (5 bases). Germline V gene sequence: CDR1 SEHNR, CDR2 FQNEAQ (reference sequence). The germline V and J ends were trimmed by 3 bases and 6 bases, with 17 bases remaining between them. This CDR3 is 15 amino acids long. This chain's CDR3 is CASSFSGGGIHGYTF. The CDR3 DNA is TGTGCCAGCAGCTTCTCCGGGGGAGGAATCCATGGCTACACCTTC.

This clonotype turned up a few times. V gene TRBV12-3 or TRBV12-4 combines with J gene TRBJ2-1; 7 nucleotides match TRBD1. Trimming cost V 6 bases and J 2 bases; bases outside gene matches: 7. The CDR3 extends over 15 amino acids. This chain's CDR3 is CASRSTGSPYNEQFF. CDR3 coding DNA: TGTGCCAGCAGATCGACAGGGTCCCCCTACAATGAGCAGTTCTTC.

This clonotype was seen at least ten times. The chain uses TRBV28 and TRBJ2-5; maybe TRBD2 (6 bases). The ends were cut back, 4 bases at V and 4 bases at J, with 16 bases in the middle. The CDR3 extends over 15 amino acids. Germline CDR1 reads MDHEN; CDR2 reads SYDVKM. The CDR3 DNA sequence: TGTGCCAGCAGTTACCCCGGGAGCCAGCGAGAGACCCAGTACTTC. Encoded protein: CASSYPGSQRETQYF.

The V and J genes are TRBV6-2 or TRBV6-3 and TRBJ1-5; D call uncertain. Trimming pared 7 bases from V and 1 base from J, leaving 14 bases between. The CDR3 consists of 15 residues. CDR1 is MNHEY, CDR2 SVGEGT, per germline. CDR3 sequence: CASKGPSESNQPQHF. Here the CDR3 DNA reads TGTGCCAGCAAAGGACCGAGTGAGAGCAATCAGCCCCAGCATTTT.

In DNA form, the CDR3 reads TGCAGCGTTGTGGGGGACAGGGGGGGCTACACTGAAGCTTTCTTT. This codes for CSVVGDRGGYTEAFF. This sequence joins TRBV29-1 and TRBJ1-1, with 11 bases that match TRBD1. The trim removed 4 bases at V and 3 bases at J, leaving 7 bases unmatched. This CDR3 is 15 amino acids long. Germline V lookup: CDR1 SQVTM, CDR2 ANQGSEA.

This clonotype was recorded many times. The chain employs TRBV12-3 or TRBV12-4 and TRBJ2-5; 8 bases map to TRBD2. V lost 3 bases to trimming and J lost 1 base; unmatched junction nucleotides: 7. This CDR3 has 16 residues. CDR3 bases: TGTGCCAGCAGTTTCTTGGCGGGAGGCCTCCAAGAGACCCAGTACTTC. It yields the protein CASSFLAGGLQETQYF.

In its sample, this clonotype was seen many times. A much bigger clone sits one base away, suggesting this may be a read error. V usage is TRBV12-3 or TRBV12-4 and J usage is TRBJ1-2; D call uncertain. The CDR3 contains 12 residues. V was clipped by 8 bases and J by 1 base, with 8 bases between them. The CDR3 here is CASGQVNYGYTF. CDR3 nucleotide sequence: TGTGCCAGCGGCCAGGTTAACTATGGCTACACCTTC.

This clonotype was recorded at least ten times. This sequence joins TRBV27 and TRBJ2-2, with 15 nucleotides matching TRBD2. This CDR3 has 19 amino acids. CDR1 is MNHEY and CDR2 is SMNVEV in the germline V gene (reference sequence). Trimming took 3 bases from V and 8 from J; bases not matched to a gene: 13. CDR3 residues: CASSLRTSGRARGVGELFF. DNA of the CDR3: TGTGCCAGCAGTTTGAGGACTAGCGGGAGGGCCCGGGGTGTGGGGGAGCTGTTTTTT.

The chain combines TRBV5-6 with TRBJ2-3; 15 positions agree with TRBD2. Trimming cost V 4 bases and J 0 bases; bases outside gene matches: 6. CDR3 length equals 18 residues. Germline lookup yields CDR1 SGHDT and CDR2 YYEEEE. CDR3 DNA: TGTGCCAGCAGCGGGACTAGCGGGAGGACCCCTAGCACAGATACGCAGTATTTT. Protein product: CASSGTSGRTPSTDTQYF.

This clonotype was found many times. The CDR3 reads CASLVQGGLNTGELFF. For the CDR3, the DNA is TGTGCCAGCTTGGTCCAGGGAGGACTCAACACCGGGGAGCTGTTTTTT. The chain recombines TRBV6-5 with TRBJ2-2; TRBD2 is a possible D gene (6 bases). The CDR3 totals 16 residues. CDR1 and CDR2 from the germline V gene are MNHEY and SVGAGI. V lost 8 bases and J 2 bases, leaving 18 bases between the germline ends.

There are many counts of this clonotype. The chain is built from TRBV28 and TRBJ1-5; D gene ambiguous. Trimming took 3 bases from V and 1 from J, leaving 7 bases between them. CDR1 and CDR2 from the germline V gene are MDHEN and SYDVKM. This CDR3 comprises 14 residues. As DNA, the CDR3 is TGTGCCAGCAGTTTGCACCAGAGCAATCAGCCCCAGCATTTT. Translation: CASSLHQSNQPQHF.

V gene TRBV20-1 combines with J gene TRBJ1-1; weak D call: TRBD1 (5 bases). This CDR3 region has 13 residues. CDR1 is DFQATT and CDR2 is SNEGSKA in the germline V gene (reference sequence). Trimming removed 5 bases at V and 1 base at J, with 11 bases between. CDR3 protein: CSALAGTNTEAFF. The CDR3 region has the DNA TGCAGTGCTTTGGCGGGGACGAACACTGAAGCTTTCTTT.

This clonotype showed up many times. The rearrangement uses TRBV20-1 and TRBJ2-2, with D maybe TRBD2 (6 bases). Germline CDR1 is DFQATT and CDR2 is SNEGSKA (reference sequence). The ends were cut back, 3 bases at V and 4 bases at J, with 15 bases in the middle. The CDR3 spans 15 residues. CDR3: CSARQWQGGTGELFF. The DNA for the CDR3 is TGCAGTGCTAGGCAGTGGCAGGGAGGCACCGGGGAGCTGTTTTTT.

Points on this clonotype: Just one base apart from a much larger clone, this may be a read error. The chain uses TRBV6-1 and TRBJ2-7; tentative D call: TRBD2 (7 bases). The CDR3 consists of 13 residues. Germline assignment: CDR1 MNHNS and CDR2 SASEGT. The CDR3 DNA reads TGTGCCAGCACCCGTCCGGGGGGCACCGAGCGGTACTTC. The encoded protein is CASTRPGGTERYF.

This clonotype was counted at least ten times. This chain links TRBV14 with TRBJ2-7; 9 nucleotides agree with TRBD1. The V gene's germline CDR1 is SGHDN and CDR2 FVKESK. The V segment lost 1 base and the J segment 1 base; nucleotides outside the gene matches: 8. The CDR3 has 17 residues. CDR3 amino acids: CASSQGGTGIFSYEQYF. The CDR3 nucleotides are TGTGCCAGCAGCCAAGGGGGGACAGGGATCTTTTCCTACGAGCAGTACTTC. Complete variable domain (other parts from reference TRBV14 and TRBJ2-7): EAGVTQFPSHSVIEKGQTVTLRCDPISGHDNLYWYRRVMGKEIKFLLHFVKESKQDESGMPNNRFLAERTGGTYSTLKVQPAELEDSGVYFCASSQGGTGIFSYEQYFGPGTRLTVT.

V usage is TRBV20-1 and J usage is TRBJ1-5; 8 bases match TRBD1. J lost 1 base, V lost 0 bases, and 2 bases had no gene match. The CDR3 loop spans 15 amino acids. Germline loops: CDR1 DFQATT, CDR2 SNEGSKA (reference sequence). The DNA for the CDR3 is TGCAGTGCTAGAGACAGGGGGCCCAGCAATCAGCCCCAGCATTTT. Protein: CSARDRGPSNQPQHF.

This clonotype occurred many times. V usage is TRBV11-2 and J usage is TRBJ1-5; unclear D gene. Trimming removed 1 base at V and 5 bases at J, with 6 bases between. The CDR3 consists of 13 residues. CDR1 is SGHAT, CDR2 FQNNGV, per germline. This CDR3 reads CASSLGRDQPQHF. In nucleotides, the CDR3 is TGTGCCAGCAGCTTAGGCAGAGATCAGCCCCAGCATTTT.

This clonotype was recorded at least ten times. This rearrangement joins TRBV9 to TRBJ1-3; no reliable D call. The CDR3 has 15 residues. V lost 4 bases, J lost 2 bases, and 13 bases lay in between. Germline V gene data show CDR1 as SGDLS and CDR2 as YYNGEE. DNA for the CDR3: TGTGCCAGCAGCCCCCGACAAGGCACTGGAAACACCATATATTTT. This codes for CASSPRQGTGNTIYF.

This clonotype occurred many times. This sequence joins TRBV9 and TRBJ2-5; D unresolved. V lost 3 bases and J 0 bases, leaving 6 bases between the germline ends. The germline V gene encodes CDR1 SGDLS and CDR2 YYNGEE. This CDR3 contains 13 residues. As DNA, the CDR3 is TGTGCCAGCAGCGCCCCTAACCAAGAGACCCAGTACTTC. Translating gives CASSAPNQETQYF.

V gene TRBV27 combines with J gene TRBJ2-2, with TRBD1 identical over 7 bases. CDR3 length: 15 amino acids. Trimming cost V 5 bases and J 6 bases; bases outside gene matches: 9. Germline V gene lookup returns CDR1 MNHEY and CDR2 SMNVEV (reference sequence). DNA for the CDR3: TGTGCCAGCAGTACGTTAGACAGGGCGGCCGGGGAGCTGTTTTTT. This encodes CASSTLDRAAGELFF.